Listed here are 8 T cell receptor beta chains from one sample, sequenced in a study of vaccination and CD4 T cells after COVID-19. The study sequenced cultured CD4+ T cell DNA using the Oncomine TCR Beta short-read assay. TCRdb processed the PCR reads anew with MiXCR; each CDR3 protein has one entry. This table holds around 15,000 distinct CDR3 sequences, roughly 61% found once. No antigen is known for these receptors. The treatment is: approximately 9-day PBMC culture with coronavirus spike peptide pools or control peptides (ViraFEST assay). The sequencing input was CD4+ T cells from blood, cultured in vitro. Receptors originate from a human donor who had recovered from COVID-19.

The rearrangement links TRBV11-2 to TRBJ1-2, with no clear D. The V gene lost 5 bases and the J gene lost 5 bases, with 9 bases spanning the gap. The V gene's germline CDR1 is SGHAT and CDR2 FQNNGV. The CDR3 consists of 12 residues. CDR3 DNA sequence: TGTGCCAGCAGCACGGTGCCTTATGGCTACACCTTC. It encodes CASSTVPYGYTF. The variable domain in full, completed from reference TRBV11-2 and TRBJ1-2, reads EAGVAQSPRYKIIEKRQSVAFWCNPISGHATLYWYQQILGQGPKLLIQFQNNGVVDDSQLPKDRFSAERLKGVDSTLKIQPAKLEDSAVYLCASSTVPYGYTFGSGTRLTVV.

The chain joins TRBV27 to TRBJ2-5; 10 bases match TRBD1. The V segment lost 6 bases and the J segment 10 bases; nucleotides outside the gene matches: 11. The V gene's germline CDR1 is MNHEY and CDR2 SMNVEV (reference sequence). The CDR3 runs to 14 residues. The CDR3, as DNA: TGTGCCAGCAGATCCGGGACAGGGGCGGGGGACCAGTACTTC. Protein product: CASRSGTGAGDQYF.

Sample share makes this clonotype medium-sized. J is TRBJ1-2 and V is TRBV6-1, with 8 bases lining up with TRBD1. The CDR3 runs to 14 residues. Germline V CDR1 and CDR2: MNHNS, SASEGT. Trimming removed 5 bases from V and 4 bases from J; junction bases left unmatched: 6. The CDR3 protein is CASSPGGSSYGYTF. Written as DNA, the CDR3 is TGTGCCAGCAGTCCAGGGGGCTCTAGCTATGGCTACACCTTC.

This clonotype was picked up a small number of times. This chain links TRBV6-2 or TRBV6-3 with TRBJ1-1; TRBD1 is a possible D gene (6 bases). Germline CDR1 is MNHEY and CDR2 is SVGEGT. The CDR3 has 16 amino acids. Between the trimmed V and J ends, which lost 2 bases and 0 bases, there was a span of 13 bases. CDR3 residues: CASSYDRGGLNTEAFF. In nucleotides, the CDR3 is TGTGCCAGCAGTTACGATAGGGGGGGCTTGAACACTGAAGCTTTCTTT.

Only a few counts were recorded for this clonotype. This rearrangement joins TRBV12-3 or TRBV12-4 to TRBJ2-6, with TRBD1 identical over 9 bases. Trimming at V came to 6 bases and at J to 8 bases, leaving 5 bases not matched to a gene. This CDR3 is 14 amino acids long. Written as DNA, the CDR3 is TGTGCCAGCAGGTGGGACAGGGTCCCCAACGTCCTGACTTTC. This translates into CASRWDRVPNVLTF.

The chain is built from TRBV10-3 and TRBJ1-1, with 7 bases lining up with TRBD1. J was trimmed by 5 bases and V by 5 bases; bases with no gene match: 8. The CDR3 sequence is 14 residues long. Germline V gives CDR1 ENHRY, CDR2 SYGVKD. The CDR3 sequence: CAISKTGFSTEAFF. The CDR3, as DNA: TGTGCCATCAGTAAGACAGGGTTTTCAACTGAAGCTTTCTTT.

This clonotype was recorded once. The chain carries TRBV7-4 and TRBJ2-4; 7 bases map to TRBD2. The CDR3 is made up of 15 amino acids. Germline V gene data show CDR1 as SGHVT and CDR2 as SQSDAQ. The V and J ends lost 5 bases and 9 bases, in that order; junction bases with no gene match: 13. CDR3 bases: TGTGCCAGCAGCACTCACACTAGCGAGGATAGCATTCAGTACTTC. Amino acids: CASSTHTSEDSIQYF. Complete variable domain (other parts from reference TRBV7-4 and TRBJ2-4): GAGVSQSPRYKVAKRGRDVALRCDSISGHVTLYWYRQTLGQGSEVLTYSQSDAQRDKSGRPSGRFSAERPERSVSTLKIQRTEQGDSAVYLCASSTHTSEDSIQYFGAGTRLSVL.

This clonotype occurred a few times. The V and J genes are TRBV20-1 and TRBJ1-2; D unresolved. Germline CDR1 DFQATT, CDR2 SNEGSKA (reference sequence). The germline V and J ends were trimmed by 0 bases and 7 bases, with 15 bases remaining between them. The CDR3 runs 14 residues. For the CDR3, the DNA is TGCAGTGCTAGAGAGGGCTCCTCACGGCGTGGCTACACCTTC. This translates into CSAREGSSRRGYTF.